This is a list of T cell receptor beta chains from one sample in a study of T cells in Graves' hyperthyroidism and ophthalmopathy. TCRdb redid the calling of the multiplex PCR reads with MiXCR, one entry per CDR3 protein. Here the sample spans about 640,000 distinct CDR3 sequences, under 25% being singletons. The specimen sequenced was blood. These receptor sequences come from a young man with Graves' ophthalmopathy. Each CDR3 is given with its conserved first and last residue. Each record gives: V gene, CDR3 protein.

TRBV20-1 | CSARDQGGRARIYEQYF
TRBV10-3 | CAISEPGLAGDNEQFF
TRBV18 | CASSPRGFQREETQYF
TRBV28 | CASSFRGAGGNTIYF
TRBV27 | CASSLTSGSLVRPEQYF
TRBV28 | CASSFLGGRGFNQPQHF
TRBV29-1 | CSVEAINTGELFF
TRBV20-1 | CSAVAESTDTQYF
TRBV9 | CASSALGDRDNEQFF
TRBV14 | CASSQVARFALAEEQFF
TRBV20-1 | CSASAPVKGTDTQYF
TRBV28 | CASSPGGQNYGYTF
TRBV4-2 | CASSPPEWGGNTGELFF
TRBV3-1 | CASSQGLIVSYEQYF
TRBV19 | CASSNIPSGSTDTQYF
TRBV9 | CASSADPGPYDEQYF
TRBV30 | CAWSGHLSTNEKLFF
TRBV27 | CASSPSGRALNEQFF
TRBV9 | CASSTPLAGNQETQYF
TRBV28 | CASSLFGPFSGNQPQHF
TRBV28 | CASSVRGLATYNEQFF
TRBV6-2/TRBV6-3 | CASSYDTTAAGRYEQYF
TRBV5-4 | CASSRRTGGHGTYEQYF
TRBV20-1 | CSGEVAGVGYEQYF
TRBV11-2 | CASSWPISGTEAFF